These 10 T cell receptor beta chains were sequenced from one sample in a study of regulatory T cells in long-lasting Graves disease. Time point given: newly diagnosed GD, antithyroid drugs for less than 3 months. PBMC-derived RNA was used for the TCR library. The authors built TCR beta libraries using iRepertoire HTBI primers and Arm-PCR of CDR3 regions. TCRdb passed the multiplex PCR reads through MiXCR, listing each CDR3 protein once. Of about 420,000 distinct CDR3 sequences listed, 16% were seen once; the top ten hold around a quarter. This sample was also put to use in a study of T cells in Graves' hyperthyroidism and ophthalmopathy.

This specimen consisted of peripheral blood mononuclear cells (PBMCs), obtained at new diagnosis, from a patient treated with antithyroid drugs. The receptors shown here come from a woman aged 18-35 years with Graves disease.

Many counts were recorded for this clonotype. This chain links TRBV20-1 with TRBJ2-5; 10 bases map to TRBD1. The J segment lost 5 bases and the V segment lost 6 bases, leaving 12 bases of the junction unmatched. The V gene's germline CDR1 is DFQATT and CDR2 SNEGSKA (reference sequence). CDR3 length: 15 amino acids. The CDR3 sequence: CSAVDRDRGGETQYF. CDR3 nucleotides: TGCAGTGCGGTCGACCGGGACAGGGGAGGGGAGACCCAGTACTTC.

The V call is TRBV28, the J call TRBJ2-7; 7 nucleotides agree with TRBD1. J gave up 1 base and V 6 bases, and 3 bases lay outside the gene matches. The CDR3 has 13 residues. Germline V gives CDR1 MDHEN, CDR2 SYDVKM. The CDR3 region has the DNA TGTGCCAGCAGGATACAGGGGTCCTACGAGCAGTACTTC. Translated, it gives CASRIQGSYEQYF.

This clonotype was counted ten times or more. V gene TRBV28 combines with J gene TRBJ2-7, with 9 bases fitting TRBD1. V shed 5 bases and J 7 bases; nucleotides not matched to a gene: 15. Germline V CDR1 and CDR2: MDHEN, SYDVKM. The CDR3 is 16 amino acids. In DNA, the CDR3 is TGTGCCAGCAGTGATCGGGACCGGGACAGGGATAATGAGCAGTACTTC. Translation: CASSDRDRDRDNEQYF.

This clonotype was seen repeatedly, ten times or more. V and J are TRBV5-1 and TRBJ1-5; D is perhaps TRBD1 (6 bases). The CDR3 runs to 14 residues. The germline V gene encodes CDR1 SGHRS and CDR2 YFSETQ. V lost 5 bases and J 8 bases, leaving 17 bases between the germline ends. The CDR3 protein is CASSYLGGAEPQHF. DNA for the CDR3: TGCGCCAGCAGTTACCTTGGGGGCGCAGAGCCCCAGCATTTT. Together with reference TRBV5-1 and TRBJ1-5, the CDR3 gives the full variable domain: KAGVTQTPRYLIKTRGQQVTLSCSPISGHRSVSWYQQTPGQGLQFLFEYFSETQRNKGNFPGRFSGRQFSNSRSEMNVSTLELGDSALYLCASSYLGGAEPQHFGDGTRLSIL.

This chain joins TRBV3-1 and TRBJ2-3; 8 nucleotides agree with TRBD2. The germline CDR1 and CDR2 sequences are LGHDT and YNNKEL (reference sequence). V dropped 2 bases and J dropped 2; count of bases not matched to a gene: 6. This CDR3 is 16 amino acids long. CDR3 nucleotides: TGTGCCAGCAGCCAATTGAGAGCGGGAGTCACAGATACGCAGTATTTT. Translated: CASSQLRAGVTDTQYF.

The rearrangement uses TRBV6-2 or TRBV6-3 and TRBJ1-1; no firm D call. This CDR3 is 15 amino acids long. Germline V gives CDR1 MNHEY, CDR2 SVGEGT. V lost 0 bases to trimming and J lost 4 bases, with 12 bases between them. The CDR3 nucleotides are TGTGCCAGCAGTTACTCGGATCTACTGGGCACTGAAGCTTTCTTT. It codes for CASSYSDLLGTEAFF.

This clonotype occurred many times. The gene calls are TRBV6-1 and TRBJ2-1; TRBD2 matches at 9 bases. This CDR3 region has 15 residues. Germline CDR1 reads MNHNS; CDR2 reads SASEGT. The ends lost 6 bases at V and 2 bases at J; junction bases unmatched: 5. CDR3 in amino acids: CASSPTSGTYNEQFF. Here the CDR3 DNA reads TGTGCCAGCAGCCCGACTAGCGGTACCTACAATGAGCAGTTCTTC.

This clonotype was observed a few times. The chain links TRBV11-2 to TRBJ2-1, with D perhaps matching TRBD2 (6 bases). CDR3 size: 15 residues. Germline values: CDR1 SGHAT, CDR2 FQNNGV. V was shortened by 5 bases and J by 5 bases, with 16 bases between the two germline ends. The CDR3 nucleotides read TGTGCCAGCAGCGGGGGGACCCTAGGCAACAATGAGCAGTTCTTC. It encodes CASSGGTLGNNEQFF.

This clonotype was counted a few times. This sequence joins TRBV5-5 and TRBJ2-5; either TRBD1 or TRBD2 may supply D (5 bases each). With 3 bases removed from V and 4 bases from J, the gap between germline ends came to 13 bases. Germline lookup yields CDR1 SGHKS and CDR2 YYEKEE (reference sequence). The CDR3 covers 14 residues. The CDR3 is CASSSGLRGETQYF. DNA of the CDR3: TGTGCCAGCAGCTCGGGGCTGAGGGGAGAGACCCAGTACTTC. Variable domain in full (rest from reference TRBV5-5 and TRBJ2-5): DAGVTQSPTHLIKTRGQQVTLRCSPISGHKSVSWYQQVLGQGPQFIFQYYEKEERGRGNFPDRFSARQFPNYSSELNVNALLLGDSALYLCASSSGLRGETQYFGPGTRLLVL.

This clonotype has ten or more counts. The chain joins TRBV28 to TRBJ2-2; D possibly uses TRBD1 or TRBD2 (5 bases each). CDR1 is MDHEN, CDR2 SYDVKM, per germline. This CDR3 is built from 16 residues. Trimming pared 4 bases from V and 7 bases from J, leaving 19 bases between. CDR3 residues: CASSSFLPGAGGELFF. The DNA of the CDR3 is TGTGCCAGCAGTTCATTCCTCCCCGGGGCGGGCGGGGAGCTGTTTTTT.